This TCR beta chain was identified in a study of blood T cell repertoires in COVID-19. Study context: Some COVID-19 samples were acute and others convalescent; all came from the United States, Italy and Spain. Nucleic acid was either cDNA or gDNA, and it came from T cells, B-cell-depleted T cells, or PBMCs.

Study processing details: The authors estimated nucleated cell counts from reference gene primer amplification. Clones were read by immunoSEQ multiplex PCR, and TCRdb kept only the in-frame ones, dropping some. Clone size and V and J calls were adopted from that table, with D and trimming inferred from the DNA. Of approximately 230,000 clones in the sample, about 87% are singletons; the top ten hold about 6.7%. Patients of the Seattle cohort, enrolled during active infection, were followed longitudinally. This CDR3 comprises 16 residues. Germline values: CDR1 MNHEY, CDR2 SVGEGT. V was trimmed by 4 bases and J by 5 bases, leaving 17 bases between them.

This clonotype originated in a young woman with COVID-19, enrolled during active disease. Specimen: peripheral blood. V and J are TRBV6-2 or TRBV6-3 and TRBJ2-2; a weak D match, TRBD2 (5 bases). CDR3 in amino acids: CASSSGFRRDTGELFF. The CDR3 nucleotides are TGTGCCAGCAGTTCGGGATTCAGGAGAGATACCGGGGAGCTGTTTTTT.